These 18 T cell receptor beta chains share one sample of origin, sequenced in a study of shared clonotypes between healthy human individuals (dated by TCRdb to the early 2020s). The library relied on the immunoSEQ multiplex PCR assay. Not all clones reach the TCRdb copy of this immuneACCESS table, which keeps in-frame sequences only. Checked studies attribute under half of the gap to unresolved V genes and leave the rest unexplained. For this sample there are some 1 million clones; more than 60% appear just once. The top ten hold roughly 1.5% of the sample. Sequenced sample: memory CD4+ T cells sorted from blood. The intended sense of this specimen's cell subset or site label: CD45RA-negative fraction. These receptors were taken from a man aged 18 to 29 in good health.

This chain connects TRBV30 to TRBJ1-2, with a tentative D call TRBD1 (6 bases). This CDR3 contains 13 residues. Germline assignment: CDR1 GTSNPN and CDR2 SVGIG (reference sequence). V was shortened by 5 bases and J by 2 bases, with 12 bases between the two germline ends. CDR3: CAWAGTQNYGYTF. Written as DNA, the CDR3 is TGTGCCTGGGCAGGGACACAGAACTATGGCTACACCTTC.

The rearrangement links TRBV18 to TRBJ1-2; D is unclear. Per germline, CDR1 KGHSH and CDR2 LQKENI. CDR3 length: 14 amino acids. The germline V and J ends were trimmed by 2 bases and 3 bases, with 10 bases remaining between them. CDR3 residues: CASSPGRSDYGYTF. The CDR3 DNA reads as TGTGCCAGCTCACCAGGGCGGTCGGACTATGGCTACACCTTC.

The V and J genes are TRBV5-1 and TRBJ2-2; 8 bases map to TRBD2. The trim removed 4 bases at V and 0 bases at J, leaving 8 bases unmatched. Germline V gene data show CDR1 as SGHRS and CDR2 as YFSETQ. This CDR3 contains 17 residues. The CDR3 nucleotides read TGCGCCAGCAGCGGGGCTGTTAGCGGGGCGAACACCGGGGAGCTGTTTTTT. Its translation: CASSGAVSGANTGELFF. The entire variable domain, with the rest obtained from reference TRBV5-1 and TRBJ2-2, is as follows: KAGVTQTPRYLIKTRGQQVTLSCSPISGHRSVSWYQQTPGQGLQFLFEYFSETQRNKGNFPGRFSGRQFSNSRSEMNVSTLELGDSALYLCASSGAVSGANTGELFFGEGSRLTVL.

Concerning this clone: Different DNA sequences within this sample yield the same CDR3. The gene calls are TRBV6-5 and TRBJ1-2; TRBD1 is a possible D gene (6 bases). CDR1 and CDR2 (germline): MNHEY, SVGAGI. V lost 0 bases and J 2 bases, leaving 10 bases between the germline ends. CDR3 length: 15 amino acids. The CDR3 loop reads CASSYSGQGNYGYTF. Here the CDR3 DNA reads TGTGCCAGCAGTTACTCCGGTCAGGGGAACTATGGCTACACCTTC.

V is TRBV29-1 and J is TRBJ1-2, with D unresolved. Trimming left V 4 bases short and J 4 bases short, with 16 bases between. Germline CDR1 SQVTM, CDR2 ANQGSEA. The CDR3 has 14 amino acids. This CDR3 reads CSVVSPGSFYGYTF. The CDR3 DNA reads as TGCAGCGTTGTTTCCCCAGGCAGTTTCTATGGCTACACCTTC.

This chain connects TRBV15 to TRBJ2-7, with a weak D call TRBD2 (6 bases). In germline, CDR1 is LNHNV, CDR2 YYDKDF (reference sequence). This CDR3 spans 16 amino acids. The V end was cut by 0 bases, the J end by 7 bases, with 19 bases between. The CDR3 DNA sequence: TGTGCCACCAGCAGAGACGCGAGGGACTGGCTTGGAGAGCAGTACTTC. Translation gives CATSRDARDWLGEQYF.

V usage is TRBV6-6 and J usage is TRBJ1-4; D is possibly TRBD1 (5 bases). The CDR3 totals 13 residues. CDR1 and CDR2 from the germline V gene are MNHNY and SVGAGI (reference sequence). The V and J ends lost 7 bases and 8 bases respectively, with 14 bases between them. The CDR3 sequence is CASKGTGGEKLFF. The CDR3 DNA sequence: TGTGCCAGCAAAGGGACGGGAGGCGAAAAACTGTTTTTT.

A remark on this clone: Other nucleotide sequences in the sample specify the same CDR3. The genes are TRBV5-1 and TRBJ1-6; D unclear. The V gene's germline CDR1 is SGHRS and CDR2 YFSETQ. The V gene lost 0 bases and the J gene lost 6 bases, with 7 bases spanning the gap. This CDR3 contains 14 residues. Written as DNA, the CDR3 is TGCGCCAGCAGCTTGGAAGGGCCTAATTCACCCCTCCACTTT. Translating it yields CASSLEGPNSPLHF.

This clone occurred once. The chain recombines TRBV2 with TRBJ2-2; D is perhaps TRBD1 or TRBD2 (5 bases each). The ends were cut back, 1 base at V and 1 base at J, with 19 bases in the middle. CDR1 and CDR2 (germline): SNHLY, FYNNEI. This CDR3 has 19 residues. In DNA form, the CDR3 reads TGTGCCAGCAGTGAAGGACTATTAGGGTGGACACGGAACACCGGGGAGCTGTTTTTT. This sequence encodes CASSEGLLGWTRNTGELFF.

V usage is TRBV14 and J usage is TRBJ2-3; TRBD2 might be the D (5 bases). The CDR3 length is 15 residues. V was pared by 1 base and J by 5 bases, with 13 bases between. CDR1 is SGHDN, CDR2 FVKESK, per germline. Here the CDR3 DNA reads TGTGCCAGCAGCCAAGTGCGGGCCCTGGAAGATACGCAGTATTTT. This sequence encodes CASSQVRALEDTQYF. The complete variable domain, with remaining parts taken from reference TRBV14 and TRBJ2-3, reads EAGVTQFPSHSVIEKGQTVTLRCDPISGHDNLYWYRRVMGKEIKFLLHFVKESKQDESGMPNNRFLAERTGGTYSTLKVQPAELEDSGVYFCASSQVRALEDTQYFGPGTRLTVL.

The chain joins TRBV2 to TRBJ1-2; D may be TRBD1 (5 bases). The CDR3 is 14 residues long. Germline V gene sequence: CDR1 SNHLY, CDR2 FYNNEI. V gave up 7 bases and J gave up 7 bases, with 19 bases separating them. The chain's CDR3 is CASTGSGVTGGYTF. In nucleotides, the CDR3 is TGTGCCAGCACCGGATCGGGGGTTACAGGTGGCTACACCTTC.

The gene calls are TRBV7-2 and TRBJ2-5, with TRBD2 matching over 9 bases. The germline V gene has CDR1 SGHTA and CDR2 FQGNSA. After removal of 5 bases from V and 6 bases from J, the junction contained 10 bases not matched to a gene. CDR3 length: 15 residues. The CDR3 nucleotides are TGTGCCAGCAGCCAGGCCGGGCGGGGGGGAAAGACCCAGTACTTC. Its translation: CASSQAGRGGKTQYF.

This clone turned up a few times. This sequence joins TRBV9 and TRBJ2-5, with 9 bases aligning to TRBD2. V gave up 0 bases and J gave up 4 bases; unmatched junction bases: 10. Germline lookup yields CDR1 SGDLS and CDR2 YYNGEE. There are 17 residues in the CDR3. This CDR3 reads CASSVVASGASRETQYF. CDR3 nucleotides: TGTGCCAGCAGCGTAGTTGCTAGCGGGGCATCCCGAGAGACCCAGTACTTC.

The chain joins TRBV5-1 to TRBJ1-1; no clear D. The CDR3 has 16 residues. Germline loops: CDR1 SGHRS, CDR2 YFSETQ. V was clipped by 3 bases and J by 1 base, with 16 bases between them. Here the CDR3 DNA reads TGCGCCAGCAGCTCAGCAGTAGGCAGAAGGAACACTGAAGCTTTCTTT. Translation: CASSSAVGRRNTEAFF. Full variable domain (remainder filled in from reference TRBV5-1 and TRBJ1-1): KAGVTQTPRYLIKTRGQQVTLSCSPISGHRSVSWYQQTPGQGLQFLFEYFSETQRNKGNFPGRFSGRQFSNSRSEMNVSTLELGDSALYLCASSSAVGRRNTEAFFGQGTRLTVV.

Note on this clone: The identical CDR3 is also encoded by other nucleotide sequences in the sample. The rearrangement joins TRBV4-1 to TRBJ2-7; 7 bases agree with TRBD1. Losses at the gene ends were 1 base for V and 0 bases for J; bases not matched to a gene: 3. This CDR3 spans 15 amino acids. Germline CDR1 reads MGHRA; CDR2 reads YSYEKL. CDR3 sequence: CASSQANRGSYEQYF. CDR3 nucleotides: TGCGCCAGCAGCCAAGCTAACAGGGGCTCCTACGAGCAGTACTTC.

This clone was seen more than once but under ten times. The chain couples TRBV28 to TRBJ1-5; D is unclear. This CDR3 is 12 amino acids long. Germline values: CDR1 MDHEN, CDR2 SYDVKM. With 2 bases removed from V and 9 bases from J, the gap between germline ends came to 8 bases. This CDR3 is CASSLAMGPQHF. The CDR3 DNA reads as TGTGCCAGCAGTTTAGCTATGGGGCCCCAGCATTTT.

This clone appeared a few times. The chain uses TRBV7-2 and TRBJ2-3; D unresolved. This CDR3 comprises 14 residues. The V end was cut by 4 bases, the J end by 0 bases, with 8 bases between. Germline lookup yields CDR1 SGHTA and CDR2 FQGNSA. The CDR3 nucleotides are TGTGCCAGCAGCTCGGACGGGAGCACAGATACGCAGTATTTT. Amino acids: CASSSDGSTDTQYF.

This clone was picked up a small number of times. This chain connects TRBV6-6 to TRBJ2-3, with D perhaps given as TRBD1 or TRBD2 (5 bases each). The germline V gene has CDR1 MNHNY and CDR2 SVGAGI (reference sequence). V was trimmed by 4 bases and J by 3 bases, leaving 17 bases between them. CDR3 length equals 16 residues. DNA for the CDR3: TGTGCCAGCAGTTTAATCCAGGGTACGGGGACAGATACGCAGTATTTT. It yields the protein CASSLIQGTGTDTQYF.